Sequencing of this T cell receptor beta chain was carried out in a study of Ad26.COV2.S vaccination and SARS-CoV-2 variants. Specified treatment: about 20 received Ad26.COV2.S at low or high dose, single or two shots; 5 received placebo; per-sample allocation not given. After the first vaccine or placebo injection, samples were drawn on day 63. The CDR3 spans 15 residues. The ends were cut back, 1 base at V and 5 bases at J, with 15 bases in the middle. Germline V gives CDR1 SGHDT, CDR2 YYEEEE. Repertoires were generated with immunoSEQ multiplex PCR, while TCRdb's copy carries only in-frame clones and drops some. The sample shows about 680,000 clones, more than 80% of them seen only once.

The chain employs TRBV5-6 and TRBJ2-5; a possible D gene is TRBD2 (6 bases). Sequences were derived from peripheral blood, sampled in a trial of Ad26.COV2.S vaccine versus placebo. This receptor was identified in a person between 18 and 59 years old who received the Ad26.COV2.S COVID-19 vaccine or a placebo. CDR3 in DNA: TGTGCCAGCAGCTTGATCGGGAGCTTACCGGAGACCCAGTACTTC. Amino acid sequence: CASSLIGSLPETQYF.